What follows describes a single T cell receptor beta chain. The protocol was immunoSEQ multiplex PCR, while the TCRdb copy is restricted to in-frame clones and leaves out a portion. The sample consists of around 110,000 clones, over 60% of them appearing once. This sample stems from a study of blood T cell repertoires in COVID-19. The wider study: Sources were T cells, B-cell-depleted T cells, or PBMCs; the material itself was cDNA or gDNA.

CDR3 length: 12 residues. Trimming took off 8 bases at V and 5 bases at J, with 12 bases between the two ends. This chain uses TRBV12-3 or TRBV12-4 with TRBJ1-1; D not certain. Source material: peripheral blood. This receptor was identified in a man aged 65 to 85 with acute or convalescent COVID-19. The CDR3 DNA reads as TGTGCCAGCTCCGAGGGAGGGACTGAAGCTTTCTTT. Its protein product is CASSEGGTEAFF.